The sequence of this T cell receptor (beta chain) was determined in a study of blood T cell repertoires in COVID-19. Only in-frame clones appear in the TCRdb table, and some are missing; sequencing was by immunoSEQ multiplex PCR. The sample consists of about 120,000 clones, roughly 88% of them appearing once. This CDR3 contains 15 residues. Germline lookup yields CDR1 MNHNY and CDR2 SVGAGI (reference sequence). V was clipped by 4 bases and J by 6 bases, with 16 bases between them. The specimen was peripheral blood. The source is a woman in her forties or fifties with active or convalescent COVID-19. This chain links TRBV6-6 with TRBJ2-1, with D possibly matching TRBD1 (5 bases). The CDR3 loop is CASSSQGPVLNEQFF. The CDR3 nucleotides are TGTGCCAGCAGTTCCCAGGGCCCCGTCCTCAATGAGCAGTTCTTC.